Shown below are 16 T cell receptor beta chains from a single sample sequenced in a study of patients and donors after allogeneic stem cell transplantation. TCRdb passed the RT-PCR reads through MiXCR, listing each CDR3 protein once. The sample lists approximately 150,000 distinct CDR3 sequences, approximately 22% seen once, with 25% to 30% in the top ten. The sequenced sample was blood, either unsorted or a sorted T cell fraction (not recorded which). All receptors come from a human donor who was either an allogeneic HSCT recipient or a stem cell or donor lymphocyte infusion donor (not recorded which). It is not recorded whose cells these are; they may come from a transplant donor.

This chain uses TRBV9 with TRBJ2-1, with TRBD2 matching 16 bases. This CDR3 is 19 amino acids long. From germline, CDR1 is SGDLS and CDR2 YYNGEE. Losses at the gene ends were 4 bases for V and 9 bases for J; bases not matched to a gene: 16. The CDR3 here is CASSPTGTSGRARLGEQFF. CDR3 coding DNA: TGTGCCAGCAGCCCCACCGGGACTAGCGGGAGGGCCCGGTTAGGTGAGCAGTTCTTC.

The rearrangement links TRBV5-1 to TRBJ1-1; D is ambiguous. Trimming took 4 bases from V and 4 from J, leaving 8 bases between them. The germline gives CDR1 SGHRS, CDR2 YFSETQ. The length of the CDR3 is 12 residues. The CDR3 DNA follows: TGCGCCAGCAGCCCCTCGGGCACTGAAGCTTTCTTT. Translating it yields CASSPSGTEAFF. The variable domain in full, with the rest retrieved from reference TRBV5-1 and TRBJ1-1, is KAGVTQTPRYLIKTRGQQVTLSCSPISGHRSVSWYQQTPGQGLQFLFEYFSETQRNKGNFPGRFSGRQFSNSRSEMNVSTLELGDSALYLCASSPSGTEAFFGQGTRLTVV.

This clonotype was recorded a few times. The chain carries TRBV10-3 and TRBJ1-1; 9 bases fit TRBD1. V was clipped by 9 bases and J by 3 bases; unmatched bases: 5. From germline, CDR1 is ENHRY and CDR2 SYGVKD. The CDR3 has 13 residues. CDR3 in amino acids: CAITTGGDTEAFF. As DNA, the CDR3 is TGTGCCATAACGACAGGGGGGGACACTGAAGCTTTCTTT.

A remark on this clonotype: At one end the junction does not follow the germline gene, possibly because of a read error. The CDR3 DNA reads as TGTGCCAGCAGTCAAAACTTGGATAGCTTTACTGAGCAGTTTTTC. Residues: CASSQNLDSFTEQFF. V is TRBV3-1 and J is TRBJ2-1; D uncertain. Germline values: CDR1 LGHDT, CDR2 YNNKEL (reference sequence). The CDR3 contains 15 residues.

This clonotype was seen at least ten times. CDR3 bases: TGCGCCAGCAGCTTGAAGGGGGCCGACTATGGCTACACCTTC. This gives the protein CASSLKGADYGYTF. This chain joins TRBV5-1 and TRBJ1-2, with TRBD1 identical over 7 bases. The CDR3 is 14 amino acids. The V gene's germline CDR1 is SGHRS and CDR2 YFSETQ. Germline trimming cut 1 base from V and 3 bases from J; bases unmatched to any gene: 3.

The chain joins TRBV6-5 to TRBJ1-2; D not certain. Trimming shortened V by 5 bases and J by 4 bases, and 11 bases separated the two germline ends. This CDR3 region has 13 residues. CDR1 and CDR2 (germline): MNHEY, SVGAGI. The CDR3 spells CASSAGEAYGYTF. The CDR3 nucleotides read TGTGCCAGCAGTGCGGGAGAAGCCTATGGCTACACCTTC.

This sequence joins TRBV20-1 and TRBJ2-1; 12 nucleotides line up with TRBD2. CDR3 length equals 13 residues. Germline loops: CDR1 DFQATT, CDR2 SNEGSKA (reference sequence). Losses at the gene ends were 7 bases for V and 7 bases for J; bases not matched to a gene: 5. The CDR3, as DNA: TGCAGTGTTCTAGCGGGAGGGGGAAATGAGCAGTTCTTC. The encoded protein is CSVLAGGGNEQFF.

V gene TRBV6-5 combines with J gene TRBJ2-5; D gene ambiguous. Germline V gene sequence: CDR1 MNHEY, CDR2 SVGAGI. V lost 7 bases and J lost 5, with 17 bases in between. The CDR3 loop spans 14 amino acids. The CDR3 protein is CASTSRNELETQYF. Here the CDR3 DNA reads TGTGCCAGCACCTCCCGCAACGAGTTGGAGACCCAGTACTTC.

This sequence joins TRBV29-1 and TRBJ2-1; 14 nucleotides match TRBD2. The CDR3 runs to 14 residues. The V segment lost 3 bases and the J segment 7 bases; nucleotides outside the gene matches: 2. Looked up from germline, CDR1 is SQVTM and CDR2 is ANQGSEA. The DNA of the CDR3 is TGCAGCGTTGAGACTAGCGGGGGGGTAAATGAGCAGTTCTTC. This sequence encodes CSVETSGGVNEQFF.

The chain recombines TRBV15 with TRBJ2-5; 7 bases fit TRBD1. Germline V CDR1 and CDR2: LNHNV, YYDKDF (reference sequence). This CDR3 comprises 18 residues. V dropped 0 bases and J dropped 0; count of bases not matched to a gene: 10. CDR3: CATSRDLPQGSYQETQYF. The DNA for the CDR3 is TGTGCCACCAGCAGAGATCTCCCACAGGGGTCCTACCAAGAGACCCAGTACTTC.

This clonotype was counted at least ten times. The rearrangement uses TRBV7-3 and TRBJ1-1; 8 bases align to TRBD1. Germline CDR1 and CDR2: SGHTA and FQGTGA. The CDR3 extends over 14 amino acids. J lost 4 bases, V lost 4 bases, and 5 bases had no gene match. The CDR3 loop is CASSSGQALTEAFF. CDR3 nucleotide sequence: TGTGCCAGCAGCTCGGGACAGGCCCTCACTGAAGCTTTCTTT.

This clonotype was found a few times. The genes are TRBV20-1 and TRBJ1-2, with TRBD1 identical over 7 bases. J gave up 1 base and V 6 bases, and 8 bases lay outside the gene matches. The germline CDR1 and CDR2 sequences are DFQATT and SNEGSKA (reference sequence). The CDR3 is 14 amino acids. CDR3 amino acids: CSAAVTGLNYGYTF. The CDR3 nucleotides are TGCAGTGCGGCTGTGACAGGGCTTAACTATGGCTACACCTTC.

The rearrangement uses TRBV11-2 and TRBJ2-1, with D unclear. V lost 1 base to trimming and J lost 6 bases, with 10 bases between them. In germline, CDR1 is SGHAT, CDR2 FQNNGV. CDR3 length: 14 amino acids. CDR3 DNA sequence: TGTGCCAGCAGCTTAGCGGTGGAATCCAATGAGCAGTTCTTC. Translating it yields CASSLAVESNEQFF. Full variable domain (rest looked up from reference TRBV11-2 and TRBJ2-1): EAGVAQSPRYKIIEKRQSVAFWCNPISGHATLYWYQQILGQGPKLLIQFQNNGVVDDSQLPKDRFSAERLKGVDSTLKIQPAKLEDSAVYLCASSLAVESNEQFFGPGTRLTVL.

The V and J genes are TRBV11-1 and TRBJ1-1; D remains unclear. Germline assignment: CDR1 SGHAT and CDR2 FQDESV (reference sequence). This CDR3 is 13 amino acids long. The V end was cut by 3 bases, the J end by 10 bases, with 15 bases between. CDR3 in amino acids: CASSLFGFVGAFF. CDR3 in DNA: TGTGCCAGCAGCTTGTTCGGGTTTGTCGGAGCTTTCTTT.

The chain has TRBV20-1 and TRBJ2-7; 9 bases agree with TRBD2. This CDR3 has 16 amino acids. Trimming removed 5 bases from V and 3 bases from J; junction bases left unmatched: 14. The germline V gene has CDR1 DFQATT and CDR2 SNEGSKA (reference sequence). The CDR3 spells CSAQRDLLAGSYEQYF. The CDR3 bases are TGCAGTGCTCAAAGGGACCTACTAGCGGGCAGCTACGAGCAGTACTTC.

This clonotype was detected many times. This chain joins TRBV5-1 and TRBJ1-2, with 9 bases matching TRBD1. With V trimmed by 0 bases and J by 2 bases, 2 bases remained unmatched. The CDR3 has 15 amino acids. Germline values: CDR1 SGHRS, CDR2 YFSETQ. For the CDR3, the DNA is TGCGCCAGCAGCTTGGTTACAGGGGGCAACTATGGCTACACCTTC. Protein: CASSLVTGGNYGYTF.